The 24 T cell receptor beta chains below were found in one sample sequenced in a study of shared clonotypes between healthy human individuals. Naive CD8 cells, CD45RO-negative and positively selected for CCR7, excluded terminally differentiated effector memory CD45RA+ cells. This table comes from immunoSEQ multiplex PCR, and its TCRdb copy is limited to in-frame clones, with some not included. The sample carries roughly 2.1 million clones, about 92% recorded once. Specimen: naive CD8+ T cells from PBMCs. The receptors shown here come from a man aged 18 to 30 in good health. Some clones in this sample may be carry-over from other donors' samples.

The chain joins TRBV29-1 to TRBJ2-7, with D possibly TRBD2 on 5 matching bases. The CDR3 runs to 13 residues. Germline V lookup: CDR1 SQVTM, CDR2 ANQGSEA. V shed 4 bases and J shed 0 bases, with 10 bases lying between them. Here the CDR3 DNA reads TGCAGCGTTGGAGGGTCCTTCTCCTACGAGCAGTACTTC. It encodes CSVGGSFSYEQYF.

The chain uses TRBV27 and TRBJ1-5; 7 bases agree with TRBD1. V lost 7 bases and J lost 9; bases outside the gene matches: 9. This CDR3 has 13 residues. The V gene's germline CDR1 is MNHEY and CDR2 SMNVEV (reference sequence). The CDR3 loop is CASTTGKGLPQHF. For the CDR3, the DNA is TGTGCCAGCACGACAGGGAAAGGGCTGCCCCAGCATTTT.

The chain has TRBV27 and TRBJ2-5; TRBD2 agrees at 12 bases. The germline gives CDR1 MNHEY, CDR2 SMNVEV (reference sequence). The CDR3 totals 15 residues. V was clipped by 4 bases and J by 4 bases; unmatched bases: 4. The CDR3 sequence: CASSSWTSGVETQYF. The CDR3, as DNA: TGTGCCAGCAGTTCATGGACTAGCGGGGTAGAGACCCAGTACTTC.

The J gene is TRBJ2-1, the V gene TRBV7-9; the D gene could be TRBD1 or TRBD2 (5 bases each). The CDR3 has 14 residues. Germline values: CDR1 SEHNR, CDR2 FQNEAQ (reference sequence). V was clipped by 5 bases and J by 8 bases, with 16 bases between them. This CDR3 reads CASSLGGPGDEQFF. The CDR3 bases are TGTGCCAGCAGCCTTGGGGGACCTGGCGATGAGCAGTTCTTC.

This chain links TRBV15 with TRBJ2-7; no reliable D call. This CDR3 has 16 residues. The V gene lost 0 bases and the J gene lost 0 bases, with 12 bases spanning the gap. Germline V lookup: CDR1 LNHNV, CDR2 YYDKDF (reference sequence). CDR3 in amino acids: CATSREVRLSSYEQYF. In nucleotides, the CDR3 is TGTGCCACCAGCAGAGAGGTCCGACTGAGCTCCTACGAGCAGTACTTC.

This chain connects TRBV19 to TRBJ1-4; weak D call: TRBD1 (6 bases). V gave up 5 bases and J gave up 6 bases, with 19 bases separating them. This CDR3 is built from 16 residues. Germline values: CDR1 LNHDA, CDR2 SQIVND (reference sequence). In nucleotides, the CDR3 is TGTGCCAGTAGTCGGCGGAGCAGGGGCAGCTATGAAAAACTGTTTTTT. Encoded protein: CASSRRSRGSYEKLFF.

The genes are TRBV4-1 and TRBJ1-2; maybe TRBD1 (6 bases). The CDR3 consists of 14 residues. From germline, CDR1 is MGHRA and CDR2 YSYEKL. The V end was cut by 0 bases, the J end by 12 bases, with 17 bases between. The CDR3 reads CASSQDPLGGRDTF. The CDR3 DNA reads TGCGCCAGCAGCCAAGACCCCCTGGGGGGGCGAGACACCTTC.

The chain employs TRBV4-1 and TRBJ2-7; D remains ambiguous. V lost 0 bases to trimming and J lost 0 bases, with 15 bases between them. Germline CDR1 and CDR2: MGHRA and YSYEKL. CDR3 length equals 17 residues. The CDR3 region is CASSQDLFQQTSYEQYF. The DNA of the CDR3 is TGCGCCAGCAGCCAAGATCTGTTCCAGCAAACCTCCTACGAGCAGTACTTC.

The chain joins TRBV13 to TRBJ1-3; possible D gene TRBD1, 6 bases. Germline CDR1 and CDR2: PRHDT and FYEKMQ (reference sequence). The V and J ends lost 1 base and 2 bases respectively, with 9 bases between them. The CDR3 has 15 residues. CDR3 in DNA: TGTGCCAGCAGCTTAGCGGGGACACCTGGAAACACCATATATTTT. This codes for CASSLAGTPGNTIYF.

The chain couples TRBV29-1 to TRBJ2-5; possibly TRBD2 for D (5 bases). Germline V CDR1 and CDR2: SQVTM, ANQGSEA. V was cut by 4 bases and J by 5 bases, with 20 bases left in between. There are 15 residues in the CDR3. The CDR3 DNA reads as TGCAGCGTTGCCGATACTAGTTTGAACATGGAGACCCAGTACTTC. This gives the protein CSVADTSLNMETQYF.

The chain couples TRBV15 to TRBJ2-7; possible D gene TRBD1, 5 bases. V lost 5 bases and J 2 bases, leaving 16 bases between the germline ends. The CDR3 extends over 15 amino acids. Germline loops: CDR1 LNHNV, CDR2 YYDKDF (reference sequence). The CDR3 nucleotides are TGTGCCACCAGCGCCCAGGGCCAAGGCACCTACGAGCAGTACTTC. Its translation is CATSAQGQGTYEQYF.

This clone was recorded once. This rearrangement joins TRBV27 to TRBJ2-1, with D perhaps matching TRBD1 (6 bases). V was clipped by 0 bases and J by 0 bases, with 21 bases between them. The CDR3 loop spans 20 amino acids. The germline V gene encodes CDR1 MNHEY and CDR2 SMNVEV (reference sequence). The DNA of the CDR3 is TGTGCCAGCAGTTTATCCCCAATTATGGTTCCGGGACACTCCTACAATGAGCAGTTCTTC. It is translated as CASSLSPIMVPGHSYNEQFF.

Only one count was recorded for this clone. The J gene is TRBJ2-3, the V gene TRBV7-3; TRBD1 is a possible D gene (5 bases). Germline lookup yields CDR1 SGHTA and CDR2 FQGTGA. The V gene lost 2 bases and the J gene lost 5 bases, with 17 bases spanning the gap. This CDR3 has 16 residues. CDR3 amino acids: CASSLDVVSQGDTQYF. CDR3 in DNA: TGTGCCAGCAGCTTAGATGTGGTCTCGCAGGGAGATACGCAGTATTTT.

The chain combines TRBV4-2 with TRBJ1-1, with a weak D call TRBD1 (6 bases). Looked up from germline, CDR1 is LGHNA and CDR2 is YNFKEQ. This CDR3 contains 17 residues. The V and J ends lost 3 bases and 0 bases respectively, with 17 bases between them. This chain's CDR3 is CASSHSSPGAVNTEAFF. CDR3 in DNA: TGTGCCAGCAGCCACTCATCCCCGGGGGCAGTGAACACTGAAGCTTTCTTT.

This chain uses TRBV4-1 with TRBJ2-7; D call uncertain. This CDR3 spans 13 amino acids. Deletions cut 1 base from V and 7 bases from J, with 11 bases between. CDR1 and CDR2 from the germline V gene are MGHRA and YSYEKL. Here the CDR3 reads CASSQGPLWEQYF. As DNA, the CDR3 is TGCGCCAGCAGCCAAGGTCCCCTTTGGGAGCAGTACTTC.

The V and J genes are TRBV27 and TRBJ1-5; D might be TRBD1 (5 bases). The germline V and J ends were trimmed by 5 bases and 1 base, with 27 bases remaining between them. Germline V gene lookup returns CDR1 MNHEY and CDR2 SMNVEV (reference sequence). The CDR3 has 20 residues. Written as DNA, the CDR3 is TGTGCCAGCAGTGGGGCCGTCTGGCCAAATCTGGAGACCAGCAATCAGCCCCAGCATTTT. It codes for CASSGAVWPNLETSNQPQHF.

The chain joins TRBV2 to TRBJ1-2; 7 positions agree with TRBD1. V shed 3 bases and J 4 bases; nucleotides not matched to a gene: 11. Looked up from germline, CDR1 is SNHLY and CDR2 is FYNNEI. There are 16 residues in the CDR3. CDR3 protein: CASSDPRDRAGYGYTF. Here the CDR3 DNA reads TGTGCCAGCAGTGATCCCCGCGACAGGGCTGGCTATGGCTACACCTTC.

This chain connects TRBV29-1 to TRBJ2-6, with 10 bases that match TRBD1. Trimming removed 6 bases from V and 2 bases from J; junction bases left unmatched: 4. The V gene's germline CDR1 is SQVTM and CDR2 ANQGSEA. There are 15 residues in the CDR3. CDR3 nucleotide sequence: TGCAGCGTCCGGGACAGGGGAGCTGGGGCCAACGTCCTGACTTTC. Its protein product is CSVRDRGAGANVLTF.

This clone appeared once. The CDR3 nucleotides are TGTGCCAGCAGAGGGGACAGTGTCTACGAGCAGTACTTC. Translation: CASRGDSVYEQYF. The rearrangement uses TRBV4-2 and TRBJ2-7; 7 bases are shared with TRBD1. This CDR3 is 13 amino acids long. V was pared by 6 bases and J by 3 bases, with 5 bases of the junction left unmatched. From germline, CDR1 is LGHNA and CDR2 YNFKEQ.

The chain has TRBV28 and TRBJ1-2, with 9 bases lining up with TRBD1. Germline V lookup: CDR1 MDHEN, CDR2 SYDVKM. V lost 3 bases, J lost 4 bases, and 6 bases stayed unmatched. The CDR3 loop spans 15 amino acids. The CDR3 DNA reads TGTGCCAGCAGTTTGAAACAGGGGGCCCTCTATGGCTACACCTTC. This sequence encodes CASSLKQGALYGYTF.

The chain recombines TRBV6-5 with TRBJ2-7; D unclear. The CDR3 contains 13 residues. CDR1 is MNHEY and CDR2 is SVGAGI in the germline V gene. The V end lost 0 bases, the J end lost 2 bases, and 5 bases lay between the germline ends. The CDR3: CASSYSTPYEQYF. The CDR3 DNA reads TGTGCCAGCAGTTACTCCACCCCCTACGAGCAGTACTTC.

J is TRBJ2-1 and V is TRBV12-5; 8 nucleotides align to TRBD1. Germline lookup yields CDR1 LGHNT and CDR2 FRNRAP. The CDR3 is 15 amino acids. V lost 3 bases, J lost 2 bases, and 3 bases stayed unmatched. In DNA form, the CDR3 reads TGTGCTAGTGGTTTTGCCAGGGGGCCCTACAATGAGCAGTTCTTC. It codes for CASGFARGPYNEQFF.

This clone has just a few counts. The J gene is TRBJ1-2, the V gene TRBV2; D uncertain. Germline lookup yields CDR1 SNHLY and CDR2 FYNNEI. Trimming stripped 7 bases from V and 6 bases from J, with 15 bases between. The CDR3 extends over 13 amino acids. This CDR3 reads CASIKKTADGYTF. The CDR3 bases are TGTGCCAGCATAAAAAAGACGGCAGATGGCTACACCTTC.

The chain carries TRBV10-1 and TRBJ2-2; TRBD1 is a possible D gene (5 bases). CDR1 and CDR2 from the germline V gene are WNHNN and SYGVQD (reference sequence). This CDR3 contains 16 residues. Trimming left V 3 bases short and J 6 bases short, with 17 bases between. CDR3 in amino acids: CASSEEPGIPPGELFF. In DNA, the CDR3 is TGCGCCAGCAGTGAAGAACCAGGGATCCCCCCCGGGGAGCTGTTTTTT.